The rows below give T cell receptor beta chains drawn from one sample of a study of CD8 T cells in Susac syndrome. One entry per CDR3 protein results from TCRdb running MiXCR on the immunoSEQ multiplex PCR reads. The table has 110,000 to 150,000 distinct CDR3 sequences, approximately 96% seen once. What was sequenced was CD4+ T cells from PBMCs. These receptors were collected from a human donor with Susac syndrome. CDR3s include the opening cysteine and the closing phenylalanine or tryptophan. A D gene is named only where the DNA matches it firmly. Rows give clone size only sometimes, using once, few, many, or a class for an expanded clone.

size | D | J | V | DNA | CDR3
NA | TRBD1 | TRBJ1-2 | TRBV20-1 | TGCAGTGCTAGCCGGGACAGGGTAGTAGCGTATGGCTACACCTTC | CSASRDRVVAYGYTF
NA | NA | TRBJ2-2 | TRBV7-9 | TGTGCCAGCCCCCCCGTGCGCGCCGGGGAGCTGTTTTTT | CASPPVRAGELFF
NA | TRBD2 | TRBJ2-1 | TRBV20-1 | TGCAGTGCTAGAAGAACTAGCGGGAGTAGGTACAATGAGCAGTTCTTC | CSARRTSGSRYNEQFF
NA | NA | TRBJ2-1 | TRBV12-3/TRBV12-4 | TGTGCCAGCAGTGTCCCCTGGACAGACTACAATGAGCAGTTCTTC | CASSVPWTDYNEQFF
NA | NA | TRBJ1-1 | TRBV5-6 | TGTGCCAGCAGCTTGGGAACGCCGCAAGCTTTCTTT | CASSLGTPQAFF
NA | TRBD1 | TRBJ2-7 | TRBV20-1 | TGCAGTGCTTGGACAGGGAGAAACGAGCAGTACTTC | CSAWTGRNEQYF
once | NA | TRBJ2-5 | TRBV20-1 | TGCAGTGCTGTACAGGGAGTGGAAGAGACCCAGTACTTC | CSAVQGVEETQYF
NA | NA | TRBJ2-1 | TRBV18 | TGTGCCAGCTCACGACGGGTGTGGGACCGGGCTCGTAATGAGCAGTTCTTC | CASSRRVWDRARNEQFF
NA | NA | TRBJ2-1 | TRBV4-2 | TGTGCCAGCAGCAGATCAGAACCCAATGAGCAGTTCTTC | CASSRSEPNEQFF
NA | NA | TRBJ2-7 | TRBV5-1 | TGCGCCAGCACCCTCGAAGCAGGACCTACGGAGCAGTACTTC | CASTLEAGPTEQYF
NA | NA | TRBJ2-1 | TRBV11-3 | TGTGCCAGCTCCACAGGTTACAATGAGCAGTTCTTC | CASSTGYNEQFF
NA | TRBD2 | TRBJ2-3 | TRBV20-1 | TGCAGTGCTAGTCTCGCTAGCGGGGATACGCAGTATTTT | CSASLASGDTQYF
NA | NA | TRBJ2-2 | TRBV6-4 | TGTGCCAGCAGGTCTGGGGGGAACACCGGGGAGCTGTTTTTT | CASRSGGNTGELFF
NA | NA | TRBJ2-7 | TRBV21-1 | TGTGCCAGCAGCAAAGCAGAGACCTACGAGCAGTACTTC | CASSKAETYEQYF
NA | NA | TRBJ2-4 | TRBV4-2 | TGTGCCAGCAGCCAAGACCCGGATAGCAAAAACATTCAGTACTTC | CASSQDPDSKNIQYF
NA | TRBD2 | TRBJ2-5 | TRBV7-9 | TGTGCCAGCAGCTCCACTAGCGCGGAGACCCAGTACTTC | CASSSTSAETQYF
NA | NA | TRBJ1-2 | TRBV5-1 | TGTGCCAGCAGCTTAGGGCAGGACTATGGCTACACCTTC | CASSLGQDYGYTF
NA | NA | TRBJ2-5 | TRBV6-5 | TGTGCCAGCACGGGGGCTGGTGAGACCCAGTACTTC | CASTGAGETQYF
NA | NA | TRBJ1-2 | TRBV20-1 | TGCAGTGCTCTTCAGGGAAACTATGGCTACACCTTC | CSALQGNYGYTF
NA | NA | TRBJ1-1 | TRBV29-1 | TGCAGCGTTGTTTTGCTCCTGAACACTGAAGCTTTCTTT | CSVVLLLNTEAFF
NA | NA | TRBJ2-3 | TRBV9 | TGTGCCAGCAGCGTAGGACCAGGGGGCACAGATACGCAGTATTTT | CASSVGPGGTDTQYF
NA | NA | TRBJ2-5 | TRBV27 | TGTGCCAGCAGACCTGCCCGAGGGGGCCAAGAGACCCAGTACTTC | CASRPARGGQETQYF
once | NA | TRBJ2-5 | TRBV12-3/TRBV12-4 | TGTGCCAGCAGTTTCGGCAGGAAAGAGACCCAGTACTTC | CASSFGRKETQYF
NA | NA | TRBJ1-3 | TRBV5-8 | TGTGCCAGCTTACAAAGGGGGTACCTTGGAAACACCATATATTTT | CASLQRGYLGNTIYF
NA | NA | TRBJ1-2 | TRBV12-3/TRBV12-4 | TGTGCCAGCAGAGGTCGAGGATTGGGCTATGGCTACACCTTC | CASRGRGLGYGYTF
NA | NA | TRBJ1-1 | TRBV3-1 | TGTGCCAGCAGCCAATCTAGGATGAACACTGAAGCTTTCTTT | CASSQSRMNTEAFF
NA | TRBD1 | TRBJ1-1 | TRBV6-1 | TGTGCCGGTACTACAGGGGCAGACACTGAAGCTTTCTTT | CAGTTGADTEAFF
once | TRBD1 | TRBJ2-1 | TRBV29-1 | TGCAGCGTTAAATTGGACAGGGGGGATGAGCAGTTCTTC | CSVKLDRGDEQFF
NA | NA | TRBJ2-2 | TRBV13 | TGTGCCAGCAGCCCGACCGGGCACACCGGGGAGCTGTTTTTT | CASSPTGHTGELFF
NA | NA | TRBJ2-1 | TRBV5-6 | TGTGCCAGCAGCTTGATGGCAGGCTACAATGAGCAGTTCTTC | CASSLMAGYNEQFF
NA | NA | TRBJ1-1 | TRBV18 | TGTGCCAGCTCACTCAGTAGAGGGGACACTGAAGCTTTCTTT | CASSLSRGDTEAFF
NA | TRBD2 | TRBJ2-1 | TRBV29-1 | TGCAGCGTTGAAAAAATAGCGGGAGGCAATGAGCAGTTCTTC | CSVEKIAGGNEQFF
NA | TRBD1 | TRBJ2-1 | TRBV7-2 | TGTGCCAGCAGCCAGGGGGCCTCGTACAATGAGCAGTTCTTC | CASSQGASYNEQFF
NA | NA | TRBJ1-1 | TRBV5-4 | TGTGCCAGCCGAATCCTTGGGCGGTCTAACACTGAAGCTTTCTTT | CASRILGRSNTEAFF
NA | NA | TRBJ1-1 | TRBV29-1 | TGCAGCGTTGAAGGGGTAGGGAACACTGAAGCTTTCTTT | CSVEGVGNTEAFF
few | NA | TRBJ2-3 | TRBV12-3/TRBV12-4 | TGTGCCAGCAGTTTTGGGGGTAGCACAGATACGCAGTATTTT | CASSFGGSTDTQYF
NA | TRBD1 | TRBJ1-2 | TRBV6-5 | TGTGCCAGCAGTCGGCACAGGGGTGGCGATGGCTACACCTTC | CASSRHRGGDGYTF
NA | NA | TRBJ1-6 | TRBV5-1 | TGCGCCAGCAGCTTTGTCTCACCTAATTCACCCCTCCACTTT | CASSFVSPNSPLHF
NA | TRBD2 | TRBJ2-2 | TRBV4-2 | TGTGCCAGCAGCCAAGGGGGAGGGGCCTTGGCCGGGGAGCTGTTTTTT | CASSQGGGALAGELFF
NA | NA | TRBJ1-2 | TRBV20-1 | TGCAGTGCTAGGCCTCCAACTTCTAACTATGGCTACACCTTC | CSARPPTSNYGYTF
NA | TRBD2 | TRBJ2-7 | TRBV5-4 | TGTGCCAGCAGCCCGGGACTACCGGCAACCTACGAGCAGTACTTC | CASSPGLPATYEQYF
NA | TRBD2 | TRBJ2-2 | TRBV3-1 | TGTGCCAGCAGATTAGCGGGGTTGAACACCGGGGAGCTGTTTTTT | CASRLAGLNTGELFF
few | NA | TRBJ2-7 | TRBV28 | TGTGCCAGCAGTTTAGCGGTCAGCTACGAGCAGTACTTC | CASSLAVSYEQYF
NA | NA | TRBJ2-7 | TRBV14 | TGTGCCAGCAGCCAAGTCACTACCCTCCTGAGTGAGCAGTACTTC | CASSQVTTLLSEQYF
NA | NA | TRBJ2-1 | TRBV5-1 | TGCGCCAGCAGCCCCGCCTTTGCCTATGAGCAGTTCTTC | CASSPAFAYEQFF
NA | NA | TRBJ2-6 | TRBV3-1 | TGTGCCAGCAGCCAAGAGCGGCTGCACTCTGGGGCCAACGTCCTGACTTTC | CASSQERLHSGANVLTF
NA | TRBD1 | TRBJ1-4 | TRBV20-1 | TGCAGTGCTAGAGTTGACAGGGTGTTGGAAAAACTGTTTTTT | CSARVDRVLEKLFF
NA | NA | TRBJ2-7 | TRBV7-9 | TGTGCCAGCAGCTTAGGGGTCCCCTACGAGCAGTACTTC | CASSLGVPYEQYF
NA | TRBD2 | TRBJ2-1 | TRBV20-1 | TGCAGTGCTAGACGGACTAGCGGGAATGAGCAGTTCTTC | CSARRTSGNEQFF
NA | TRBD2 | TRBJ2-3 | TRBV4-2 | TGTGCCAGCAGCCCTAGCGGGGTCACAGATACGCAGTATTTT | CASSPSGVTDTQYF
NA | TRBD1 | TRBJ2-7 | TRBV5-6 | TGTGCCAGCAGCCACGGGACAGCCTACGAGCAGTACTTC | CASSHGTAYEQYF